This T cell receptor (beta chain) was sequenced for a study of liver allograft versus peripheral blood T cells. In the study overall: Comparisons were made between T cell receptor repertoires found in transplanted livers and those circulating in recipients' peripheral blood. Study-wide findings and caveats: There were reportedly differences between T cell receptor repertoires inside liver allografts and those in peripheral blood.

Many counts were recorded for this clonotype. Its target is not known. The ends were cut back, 3 bases at V and 0 bases at J, with 2 bases in the middle. The CDR3 covers 12 residues. The germline V gene has CDR1 KGHSH and CDR2 LQKENI. TCRdb recomputed calls from the reads with MiXCR, one row per CDR3 protein. The data contain about 16,000 distinct CDR3 sequences, around 20% of them seen just once; the ten biggest clones take up roughly 12%. The chain is built from TRBV18 and TRBJ2-5; no clear D gene. The TCR sequence derives from a human patient who had a liver transplant. Among the T cells, some may be from the graft donor. The CDR3 nucleotides are TGTGCCAGCTCACCGTACCAAGAGACCCAGTACTTC. Its protein product is CASSPYQETQYF.